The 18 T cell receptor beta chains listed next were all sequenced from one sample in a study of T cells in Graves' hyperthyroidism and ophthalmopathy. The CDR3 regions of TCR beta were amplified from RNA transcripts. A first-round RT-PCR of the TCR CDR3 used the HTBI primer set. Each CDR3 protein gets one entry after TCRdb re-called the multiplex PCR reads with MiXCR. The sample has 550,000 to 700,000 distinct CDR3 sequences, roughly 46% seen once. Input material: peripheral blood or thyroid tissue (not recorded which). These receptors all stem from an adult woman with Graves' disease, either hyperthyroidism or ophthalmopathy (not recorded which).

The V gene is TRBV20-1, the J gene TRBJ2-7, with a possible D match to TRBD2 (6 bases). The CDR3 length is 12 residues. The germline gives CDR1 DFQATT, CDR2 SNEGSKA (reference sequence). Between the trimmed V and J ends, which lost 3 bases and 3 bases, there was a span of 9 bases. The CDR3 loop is CSASAGGYEQYF. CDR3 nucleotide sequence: TGCAGTGCTAGTGCCGGGGGCTACGAGCAGTACTTC.

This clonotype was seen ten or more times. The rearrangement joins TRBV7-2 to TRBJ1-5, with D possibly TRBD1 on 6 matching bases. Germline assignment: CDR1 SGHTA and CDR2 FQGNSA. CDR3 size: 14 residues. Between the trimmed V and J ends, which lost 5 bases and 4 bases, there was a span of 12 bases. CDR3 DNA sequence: TGTGCCAGCAGCCACGCGGGGGCAAATCAGCCCCAGCATTTT. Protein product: CASSHAGANQPQHF. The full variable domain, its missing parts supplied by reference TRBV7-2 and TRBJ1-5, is GAGVSQSPSNKVTEKGKDVELRCDPISGHTALYWYRQSLGQGLEFLIYFQGNSAPDKSGLPSDRFSAERTGGSVSTLTIQRTQQEDSAVYLCASSHAGANQPQHFGDGTRLSIL.

CDR3 DNA sequence: TGTGCCTCGAGGGGGGGGCGTTACGGCGAGCAGTACTTC. Residues: CASRGGRYGEQYF. This chain connects TRBV19 to TRBJ2-7; weak D call: TRBD2 (7 bases). CDR3 length equals 13 residues. CDR1 is LNHDA and CDR2 is SQIVND in the germline V gene (reference sequence). Trimming cost V 11 bases and J 6 bases, with 20 bases left between them.

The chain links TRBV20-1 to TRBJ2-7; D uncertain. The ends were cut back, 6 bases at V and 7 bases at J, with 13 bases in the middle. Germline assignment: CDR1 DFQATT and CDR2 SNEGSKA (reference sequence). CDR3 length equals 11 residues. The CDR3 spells CSATDRREQYF. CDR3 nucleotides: TGCAGTGCAACCGACCGCCGGGAGCAGTACTTC.

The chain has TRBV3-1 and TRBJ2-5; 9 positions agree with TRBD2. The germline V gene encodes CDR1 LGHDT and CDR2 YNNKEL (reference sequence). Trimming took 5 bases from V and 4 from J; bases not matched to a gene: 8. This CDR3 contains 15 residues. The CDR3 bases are TGTGCCAGCAGCGGAGCTAGCGGGAACCGAGAGACCCAGTACTTC. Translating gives CASSGASGNRETQYF.

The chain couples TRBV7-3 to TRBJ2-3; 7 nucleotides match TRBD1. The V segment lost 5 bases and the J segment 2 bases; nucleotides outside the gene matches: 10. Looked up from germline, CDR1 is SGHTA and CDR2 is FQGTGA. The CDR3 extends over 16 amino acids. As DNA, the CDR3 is TGTGCCAGCAGCATCCAACAGGGGATCTACACAGATACGCAGTATTTT. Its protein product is CASSIQQGIYTDTQYF.

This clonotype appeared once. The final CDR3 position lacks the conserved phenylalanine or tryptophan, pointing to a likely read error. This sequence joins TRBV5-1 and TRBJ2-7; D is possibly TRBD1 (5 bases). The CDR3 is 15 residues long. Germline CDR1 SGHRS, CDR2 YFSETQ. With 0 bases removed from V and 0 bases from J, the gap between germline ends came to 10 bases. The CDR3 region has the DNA TGCGCCAGCAGCTTGGTGCAGGGTCGCTCCTACGAGCAGTACCTC. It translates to CASSLVQGRSYEQYL.

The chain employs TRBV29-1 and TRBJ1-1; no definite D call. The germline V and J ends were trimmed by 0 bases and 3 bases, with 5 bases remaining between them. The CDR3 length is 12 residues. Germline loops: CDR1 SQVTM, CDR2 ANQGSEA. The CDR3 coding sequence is TGCAGCGTTGAAGACCCCTACACTGAAGCTTTCTTT. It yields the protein CSVEDPYTEAFF.

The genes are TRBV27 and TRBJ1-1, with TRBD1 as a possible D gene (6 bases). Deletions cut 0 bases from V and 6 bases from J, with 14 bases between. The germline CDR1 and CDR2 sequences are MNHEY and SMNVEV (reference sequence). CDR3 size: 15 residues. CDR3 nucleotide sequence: TGTGCCAGCAGTTTATCGGAGGGGGGTATGGCTGAAGCTTTCTTT. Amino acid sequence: CASSLSEGGMAEAFF.

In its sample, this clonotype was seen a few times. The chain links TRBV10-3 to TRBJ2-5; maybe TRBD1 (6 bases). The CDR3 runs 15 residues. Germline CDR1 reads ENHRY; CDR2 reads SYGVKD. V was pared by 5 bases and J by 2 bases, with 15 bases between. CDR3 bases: TGTGCCATCAGTAGCCGGACAGAGTTACAAGAGACCCAGTACTTC. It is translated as CAISSRTELQETQYF.

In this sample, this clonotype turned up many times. The CDR3 nucleotides are TGTGCCAGCAGCTTAGGCATGGCGGAAGTCCCCTACGAGCAGTACTTC. As protein: CASSLGMAEVPYEQYF. The chain recombines TRBV7-8 with TRBJ2-7, with D unclear. V lost 1 base, J lost 2 bases, and 15 bases lay in between. This CDR3 comprises 16 residues. CDR1 is SGHVS and CDR2 is FQNEAQ in the germline V gene.

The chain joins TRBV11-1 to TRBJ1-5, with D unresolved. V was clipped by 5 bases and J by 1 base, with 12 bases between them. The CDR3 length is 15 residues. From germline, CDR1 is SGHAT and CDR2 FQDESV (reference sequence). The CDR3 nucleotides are TGTGCCAGCAGCGGCGGCAGCACCAGCAATCAGCCCCAGCATTTT. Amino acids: CASSGGSTSNQPQHF. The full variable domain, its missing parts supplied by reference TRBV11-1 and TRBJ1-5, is EAEVAQSPRYKITEKSQAVAFWCDPISGHATLYWYRQILGQGPELLVQFQDESVVDDSQLPKDRFSAERLKGVDSTLKIQPAELGDSAMYLCASSGGSTSNQPQHFGDGTRLSIL.

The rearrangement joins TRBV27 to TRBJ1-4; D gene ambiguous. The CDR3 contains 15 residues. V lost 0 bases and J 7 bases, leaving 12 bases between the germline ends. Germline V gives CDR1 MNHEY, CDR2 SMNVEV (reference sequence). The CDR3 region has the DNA TGTGCCAGCAGTTTATCGACGGCTTTAGGTGAAAAACTGTTTTTT. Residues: CASSLSTALGEKLFF.

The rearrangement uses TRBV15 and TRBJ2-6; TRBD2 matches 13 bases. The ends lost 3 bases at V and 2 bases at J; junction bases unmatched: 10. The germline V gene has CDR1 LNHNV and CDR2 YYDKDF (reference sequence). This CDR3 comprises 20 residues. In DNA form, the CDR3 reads TGTGCCACCAGCAGGCGGACTAGCGGGGGCCCAAAGGCTGGGGCCAACGTCCTGACTTTC. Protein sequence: CATSRRTSGGPKAGANVLTF.

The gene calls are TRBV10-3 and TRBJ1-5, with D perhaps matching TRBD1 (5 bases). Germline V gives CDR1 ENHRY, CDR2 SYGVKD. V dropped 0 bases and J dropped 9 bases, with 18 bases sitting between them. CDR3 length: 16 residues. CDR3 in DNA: TGTGCCATCAGTGAGTCGAATTTGGTGGGACCAGGGCCCCAGCATTTT. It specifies CAISESNLVGPGPQHF.

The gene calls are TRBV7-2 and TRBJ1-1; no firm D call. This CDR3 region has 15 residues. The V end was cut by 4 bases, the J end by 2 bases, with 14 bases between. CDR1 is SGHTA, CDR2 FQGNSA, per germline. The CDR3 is CASSSVSRTNTEAFF. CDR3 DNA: TGTGCCAGCAGCTCTGTCTCGAGGACTAACACTGAAGCTTTCTTT. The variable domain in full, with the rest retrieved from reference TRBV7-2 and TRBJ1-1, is GAGVSQSPSNKVTEKGKDVELRCDPISGHTALYWYRQSLGQGLEFLIYFQGNSAPDKSGLPSDRFSAERTGGSVSTLTIQRTQQEDSAVYLCASSSVSRTNTEAFFGQGTRLTVV.

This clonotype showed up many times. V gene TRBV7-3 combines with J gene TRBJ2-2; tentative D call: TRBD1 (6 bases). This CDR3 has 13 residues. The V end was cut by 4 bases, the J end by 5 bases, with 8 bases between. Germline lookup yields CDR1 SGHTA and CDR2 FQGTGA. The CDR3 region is CASSSGQTGELFF. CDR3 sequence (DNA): TGTGCCAGCAGCTCCGGACAGACCGGGGAGCTGTTTTTT.

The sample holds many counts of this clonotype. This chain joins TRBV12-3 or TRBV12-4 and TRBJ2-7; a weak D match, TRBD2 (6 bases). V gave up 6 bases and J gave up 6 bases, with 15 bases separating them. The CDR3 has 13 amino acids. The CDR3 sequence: CASSPYQGGEQYF. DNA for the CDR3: TGTGCCAGCAGCCCCTATCAGGGAGGCGAGCAGTACTTC.